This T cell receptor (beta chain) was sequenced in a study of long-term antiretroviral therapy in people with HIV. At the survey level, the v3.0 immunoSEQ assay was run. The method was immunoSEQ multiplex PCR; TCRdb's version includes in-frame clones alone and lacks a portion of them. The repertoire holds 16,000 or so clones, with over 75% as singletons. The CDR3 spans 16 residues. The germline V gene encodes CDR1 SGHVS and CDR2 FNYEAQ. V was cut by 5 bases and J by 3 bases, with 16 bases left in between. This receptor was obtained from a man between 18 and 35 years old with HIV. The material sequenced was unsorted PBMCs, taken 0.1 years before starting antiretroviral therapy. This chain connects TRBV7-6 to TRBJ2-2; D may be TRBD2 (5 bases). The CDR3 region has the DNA TGTGCCAGCAGCCTTTTGACCCCCGGGGACACCGGGGAGCTGTTTTTT. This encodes CASSLLTPGDTGELFF.